This TCR beta chain is drawn from a study of identical twins. Regarding this clonotype: Its antigen remains unknown.

Germline CDR1 and CDR2: SGHTA and FQGTGA. The CDR3 is 13 amino acids. Trimming cost V 3 bases and J 8 bases, with 11 bases left between them. Study findings and constraints: A cross-sectional statistical analysis, not follow-up of the same donors, supported the conclusions. Out-of-frame alpha sequences that twins shared showed excess low generation probability. Out-of-frame beta sequences exhibited a weaker degree of excess twin sharing.

TCRdb redid the calling of the 5' RACE reads with MiXCR, one entry per CDR3 protein. The profile covers fewer than 250,000 distinct CDR3 sequences, with approximately 7% appearing a single time and 3.6% taken by the ten largest. The data also belong to a second study, concerning yellow fever vaccine responses in identical twins.

The source of this sequence is a woman under 30 in good health. This rearrangement joins TRBV7-3 to TRBJ2-1, with TRBD2 as a possible D gene (5 bases). Sequencing was performed on memory (CD45RO+) T cells sorted from blood. The chain's CDR3 is CASSFTVEDEQFF. The CDR3 nucleotides read TGTGCCAGCAGCTTCACCGTGGAGGATGAGCAGTTCTTC.